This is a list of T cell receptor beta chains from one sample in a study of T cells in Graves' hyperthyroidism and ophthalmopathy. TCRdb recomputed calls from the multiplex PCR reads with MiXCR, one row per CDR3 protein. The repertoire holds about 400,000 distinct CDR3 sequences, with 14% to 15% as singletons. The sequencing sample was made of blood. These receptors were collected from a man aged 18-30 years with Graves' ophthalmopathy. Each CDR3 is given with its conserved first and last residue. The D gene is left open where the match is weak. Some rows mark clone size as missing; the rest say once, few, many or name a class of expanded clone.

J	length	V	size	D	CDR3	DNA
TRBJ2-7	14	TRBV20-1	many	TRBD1	CSARDSGGVWEQYF	TGCAGTGCTAGAGATTCAGGGGGAGTGTGGGAGCAGTACTTC
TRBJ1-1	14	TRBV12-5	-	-	CASGPQTGPYEAFF	TGTGCTAGTGGTCCACAAACAGGACCCTATGAAGCTTTCTTT
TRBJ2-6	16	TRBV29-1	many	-	CSAGGGREAGANVLTF	TGCAGCGCTGGAGGGGGGCGGGAAGCTGGGGCCAACGTCCTGACTTTC
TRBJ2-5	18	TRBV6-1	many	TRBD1	CASSEFEGAQGAQETQYF	TGTGCCAGCAGTGAATTTGAAGGTGCCCAGGGGGCCCAAGAGACCCAGTACTTC
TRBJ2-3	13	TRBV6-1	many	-	CASSTRYRDTQYF	TGTGCCAGCAGTACCCGATATAGAGATACGCAGTATTTT
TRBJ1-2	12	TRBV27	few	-	CVTRTDNYGYTF	TGTGTAACTAGGACAGATAACTATGGCTACACCTTC
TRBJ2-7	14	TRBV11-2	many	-	CASSPSGLFYEQYF	TGTGCCAGCAGCCCCTCAGGACTATTTTACGAGCAGTACTTC
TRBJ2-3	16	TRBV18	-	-	CASSSYRDTSTDTQYF	TGTGCCAGCTCTTCCTACCGGGACACCAGCACAGATACGCAGTATTTT
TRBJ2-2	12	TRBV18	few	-	CASSPDDRELFF	TGTGCCAGCTCACCGGATGACCGGGAGCTGTTTTTT
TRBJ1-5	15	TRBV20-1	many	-	CSARDLGQSNQPQHF	TGCAGTGCTAGAGATCTGGGACAAAGCAATCAGCCCCAGCATTTT
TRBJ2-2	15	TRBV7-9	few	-	CASSHGTPNTGELFF	TGTGCCAGCAGCCACGGGACACCTAACACCGGGGAGCTGTTTTTT
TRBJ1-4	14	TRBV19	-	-	CASRSDRFDEKLFF	TGTGCCAGTCGGAGTGATCGGTTCGATGAAAAACTGTTTTTT
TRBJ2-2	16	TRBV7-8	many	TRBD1	CASSLWGQGVAGELFF	TGTGCCAGCAGCTTATGGGGCCAGGGGGTCGCCGGGGAGCTGTTTTTT
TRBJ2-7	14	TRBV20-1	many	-	CSARVGGWAYEQYF	TGCAGTGCTAGAGTTGGGGGCTGGGCCTACGAGCAGTACTTC
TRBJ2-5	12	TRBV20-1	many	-	CSARPESETQYF	TGCAGTGCCAGACCTGAATCGGAGACCCAGTACTTC
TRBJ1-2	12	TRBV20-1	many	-	CSSPTGGPGYTF	TGCAGTTCCCCGACCGGGGGCCCTGGCTACACCTTC
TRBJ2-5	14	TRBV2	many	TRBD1	CASSERGQQETQYF	TGTGCCAGCAGTGAAAGGGGACAGCAAGAGACCCAGTACTTC
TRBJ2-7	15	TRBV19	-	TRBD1	CASSMGQGLRYEQYF	TGTGCCAGTAGTATGGGACAGGGACTACGCTACGAGCAGTACTTC
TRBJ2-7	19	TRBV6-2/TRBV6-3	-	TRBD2	CASSYSGLAGGPPSYEQYF	TGTGCCAGCAGTTACTCGGGACTAGCGGGAGGGCCTCCCTCCTACGAGCAGTACTTC
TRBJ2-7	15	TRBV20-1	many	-	CSARHPGTPSYEQYF	TGCAGTGCTAGACACCCCGGGACTCCTTCCTACGAGCAGTACTTC
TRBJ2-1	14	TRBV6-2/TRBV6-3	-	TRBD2	CASTRTRGNNEQFF	TGTGCCAGCACCCGGACTAGAGGGAACAATGAGCAGTTCTTC
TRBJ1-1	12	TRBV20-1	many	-	CSARGDNTEAFF	TGCAGTGCTAGAGGCGACAACACTGAAGCTTTCTTT
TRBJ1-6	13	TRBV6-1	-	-	CASGGASNSPLHF	TGTGCCTCCGGGGGGGCCTCTAATTCACCCCTCCACTTT
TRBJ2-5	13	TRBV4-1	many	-	CASSQWISETQYF	TGCGCCAGCAGCCAATGGATTTCAGAGACCCAGTACTTC
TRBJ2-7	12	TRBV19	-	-	CASSGSPYEQYF	TGTGCCAGTAGTGGGAGTCCCTACGAGCAGTACTTC
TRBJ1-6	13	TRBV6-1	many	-	CASRGAYNSPLHF	TGTGCCAGCAGGGGGGCCTATAATTCACCCCTCCACTTT
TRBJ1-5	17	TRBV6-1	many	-	CASSEQSGAAAGQPQHF	TGTGCCAGCAGTGAACAGTCGGGGGCGGCCGCGGGCCAGCCCCAGCATTTT
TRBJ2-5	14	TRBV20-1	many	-	CSARRSGGQETQYF	TGCAGTGCTAGAAGGTCTGGGGGCCAAGAGACCCAGTACTTC
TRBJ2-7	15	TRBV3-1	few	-	CASSQDPDGPYEQYF	TGTGCCAGCAGCCAAGATCCGGACGGCCCCTACGAGCAGTACTTC
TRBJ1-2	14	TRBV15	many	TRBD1	CATSSRGQTYGYTF	TGTGCCACCAGCTCTCGGGGACAGACCTATGGCTACACCTTC
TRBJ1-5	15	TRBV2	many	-	CASSVDRQGNQPQHF	TGTGCCAGCAGTGTGGACCGGCAGGGCAATCAGCCCCAGCATTTT
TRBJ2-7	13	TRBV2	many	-	CASRTQNSYEQYF	TGTGCCAGCAGAACACAGAACTCCTACGAGCAGTACTTC
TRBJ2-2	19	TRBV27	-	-	CASSLSPYSGNRYTGELFF	TGTGCCAGCAGTTTATCTCCATATAGTGGGAATAGGTACACCGGGGAGCTGTTTTTT
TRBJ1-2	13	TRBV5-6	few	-	CASSSEGLYGYTF	TGTGCCAGCAGCTCGGAGGGACTCTATGGCTACACCTTC
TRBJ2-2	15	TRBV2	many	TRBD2	CASSEGTSGTGELFF	TGTGCCAGCAGTGAGGGGACTAGCGGCACCGGGGAGCTGTTTTTT
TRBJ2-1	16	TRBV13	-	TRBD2	CASTSGGAILYNEQFF	TGTGCCAGCACTAGCGGGGGGGCGATACTGTACAATGAGCAGTTCTTC
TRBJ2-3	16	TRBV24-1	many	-	CATSGGLESRTDTQYF	TGTGCCACCAGTGGGGGACTCGAAAGTCGCACAGATACGCAGTATTTT
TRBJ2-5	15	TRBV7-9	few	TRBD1	CASSLAGQGWETQYF	TGTGCCAGCAGCTTGGCGGGACAGGGTTGGGAGACCCAGTACTTC
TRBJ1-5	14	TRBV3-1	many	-	CASSQGVGNQPQHF	TGTGCCAGCAGCCAAGGAGTAGGGAATCAGCCCCAGCATTTT
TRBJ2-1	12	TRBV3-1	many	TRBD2	CASSTPIAGAFF	TGTGCCAGCAGTACCCCAATAGCGGGGGCGTTCTTC
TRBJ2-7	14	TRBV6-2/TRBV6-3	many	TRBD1	CASRLPGTAEEQYF	TGTGCCAGCCGACTGCCTGGGACAGCGGAAGAGCAGTACTTC
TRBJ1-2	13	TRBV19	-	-	CASSPGVLYGYTF	TGTGCCAGTAGTCCGGGGGTACTTTATGGCTACACCTTC
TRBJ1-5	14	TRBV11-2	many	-	CASSLVGVGQPQHF	TGTGCCAGCAGCTTAGTAGGGGTTGGTCAGCCCCAGCATTTT
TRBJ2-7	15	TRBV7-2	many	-	CASSLTQGTHYEQYF	TGTGCCAGCAGCCTTACCCAGGGGACCCACTACGAGCAGTACTTC
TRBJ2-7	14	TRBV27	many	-	CASSLSQNSYEQYF	TGTGCCAGCAGTTTATCGCAGAACTCCTACGAGCAGTACTTC
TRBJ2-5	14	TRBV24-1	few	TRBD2	CATSAERGWETQYF	TGTGCCACCAGTGCGGAGCGGGGATGGGAGACCCAGTACTTC
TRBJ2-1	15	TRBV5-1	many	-	CASRPTGASYNEQFF	TGCGCCAGCAGGCCTACGGGGGCTTCCTACAATGAGCAGTTCTTC
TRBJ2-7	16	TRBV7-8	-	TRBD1	CASSSTGTGASYEQYF	TGTGCCAGCAGCTCGACCGGGACAGGGGCCTCCTACGAGCAGTACTTC
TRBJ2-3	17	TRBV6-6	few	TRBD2	CASSYPGLAGSTDTQYF	TGTGCCAGCAGTTACCCTGGGCTAGCGGGGAGCACAGATACGCAGTATTTT
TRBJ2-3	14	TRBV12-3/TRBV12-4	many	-	CASSLSSVTDTQYF	TGTGCCAGCAGTTTATCCTCCGTCACAGATACGCAGTATTTT
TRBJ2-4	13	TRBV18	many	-	CASSPPSEDIQYF	TGTGCCAGCTCACCACCTTCTGAGGACATTCAGTACTTC
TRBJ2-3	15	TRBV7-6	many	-	CASSLWAGETDTQYF	TGTGCCAGCAGCTTGTGGGCCGGGGAAACAGATACGCAGTATTTT
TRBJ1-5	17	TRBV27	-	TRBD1	CASSVGGQGAGNQPQHF	TGTGCCAGCAGTGTAGGGGGTCAGGGGGCTGGCAATCAGCCCCAGCATTTT